The 22 T cell receptor beta chains listed next were all sequenced from one sample in a study of shared clonotypes between healthy human individuals. Assay: immunoSEQ multiplex PCR; the TCRdb copy retains only in-frame clones and omits some. The repertoire holds roughly 590,000 clones, around 95% seen once, with about 0.11% in the top ten. The naive CD8 fraction comprised CD45RO-negative cells positively selected for CCR7 and excluded terminally differentiated effector memory CD45RA+ cells. Sequencing was performed on naive CD8+ T cells sorted from blood. Every receptor here comes from a woman under 40 in good health.

The chain uses TRBV6-1 and TRBJ2-1, with TRBD2 matching over 11 bases. Trimming removed 1 base from V and 3 bases from J; junction bases left unmatched: 5. Per germline, CDR1 MNHNS and CDR2 SASEGT. The CDR3 has 17 residues. CDR3 nucleotide sequence: TGTGCCAGCAGTGAAGTACTAGCGGGAGCCATCTACAATGAGCAGTTCTTC. Translating it yields CASSEVLAGAIYNEQFF.

This chain connects TRBV5-1 to TRBJ1-2; D remains unclear. Trimming took off 1 base at V and 0 bases at J, with 13 bases between the two ends. The length of the CDR3 is 16 residues. Per the germline V gene, CDR1 is SGHRS and CDR2 is YFSETQ. CDR3 bases: TGCGCCAGCAGCTTGAACGGGGAGTCGGCTAACTATGGCTACACCTTC. It codes for CASSLNGESANYGYTF.

The rearrangement links TRBV7-9 to TRBJ1-3; maybe TRBD1 (5 bases). Trimming stripped 5 bases from V and 1 base from J, with 15 bases between. This CDR3 has 16 amino acids. CDR1 and CDR2 from the germline V gene are SEHNR and FQNEAQ (reference sequence). This CDR3 reads CASSRPRQTSGNTIYF. In DNA, the CDR3 is TGTGCCAGCAGCCGTCCGCGACAGACTTCTGGAAACACCATATATTTT.

V is TRBV5-1 and J is TRBJ2-1, with TRBD2 identical over 12 bases. Trimming at V came to 8 bases and at J to 0 bases, leaving 3 bases not matched to a gene. Germline values: CDR1 SGHRS, CDR2 YFSETQ. The CDR3 is 15 residues long. This CDR3 is CASTSGRYSYNEQFF. Written as DNA, the CDR3 is TGCGCCAGTACTAGCGGGAGGTACTCCTACAATGAGCAGTTCTTC.

In the case of this clone: Different DNA sequences within this sample yield the same CDR3. The chain uses TRBV28 and TRBJ2-1; tentative D call: TRBD1 (6 bases). The CDR3 length is 14 residues. Trimming took off 3 bases at V and 0 bases at J, with 6 bases between the two ends. Germline loops: CDR1 MDHEN, CDR2 SYDVKM. The CDR3 sequence: CASSLTGSYNEQFF. CDR3 sequence (DNA): TGTGCCAGCAGTTTGACAGGCTCCTACAATGAGCAGTTCTTC.

This clone has just one count. V gene TRBV27 combines with J gene TRBJ2-5; possibly TRBD2 for D (5 bases). Germline V gives CDR1 MNHEY, CDR2 SMNVEV (reference sequence). The V and J ends lost 0 bases and 2 bases respectively, with 7 bases between them. The CDR3 has 14 amino acids. The DNA of the CDR3 is TGTGCCAGCAGTTTATCAGAGGGACAAGAGACCCAGTACTTC. Protein: CASSLSEGQETQYF.

The rearrangement links TRBV9 to TRBJ1-1; TRBD1 matches at 9 bases. In germline, CDR1 is SGDLS, CDR2 YYNGEE. CDR3 size: 16 residues. The V gene end was trimmed by 3 bases and the J gene end by 4 bases; junction bases not matched to a gene: 10. CDR3 DNA: TGTGCCAGCAGCGAGCCCTCTGGACAGGGGACCACTGAAGCTTTCTTT. This codes for CASSEPSGQGTTEAFF.

The genes are TRBV5-4 and TRBJ2-7, with 7 bases aligning to TRBD2. The trim removed 5 bases at V and 6 bases at J, leaving 14 bases unmatched. Germline CDR1 reads SGHNT; CDR2 reads YYREEE (reference sequence). The CDR3 spans 15 residues. CDR3 nucleotides: TGTGCCAGCAGTCTGATGGGAGGGCCCCCCCCCGAGCAGTACTTC. Its protein is CASSLMGGPPPEQYF. Combining the CDR3 with reference TRBV5-4 and TRBJ2-7 gives the whole variable domain ETGVTQSPTHLIKTRGQQVTLRCSSQSGHNTVSWYQQALGQGPQFIFQYYREEENGRGNFPPRFSGLQFPNYSSELNVNALELDDSALYLCASSLMGGPPPEQYFGPGTRLTVT.

This chain links TRBV6-6 with TRBJ2-2; a weak D match, TRBD1 (7 bases). Germline V gives CDR1 MNHNY, CDR2 SVGAGI (reference sequence). Trimming took off 2 bases at V and 7 bases at J, with 14 bases between the two ends. CDR3 length: 15 amino acids. The CDR3 coding sequence is TGTGCCAGCAGTTACCTGGCAGGGGGAGGCGGGGAGCTGTTTTTT. This codes for CASSYLAGGGGELFF.

The chain links TRBV11-2 to TRBJ1-4; no clear D. The V and J ends lost 6 bases and 1 base respectively, with 6 bases between them. Germline-derived CDR1 and CDR2 are SGHAT and FQNNGV. The CDR3 covers 13 residues. Here the CDR3 DNA reads TGTGCCAGCAGTGCGGAAACTAATGAAAAACTGTTTTTT. Translation: CASSAETNEKLFF.

DNA for the CDR3: TGTGCCAGCAGTCCCCCGGGACAGTACGGGGAGCTGTTTTTT. Translating gives CASSPPGQYGELFF. The chain is built from TRBV27 and TRBJ2-2, with 7 bases identical to TRBD1. Per the germline V gene, CDR1 is MNHEY and CDR2 is SMNVEV (reference sequence). The length of the CDR3 is 14 residues. V shed 5 bases and J 7 bases; nucleotides not matched to a gene: 7.

The CDR3 DNA is TGTGCCAGCAGGTCAGGGGCGGAGCAGTACTTC. Translation gives CASRSGAEQYF. The rearrangement joins TRBV2 to TRBJ2-7; the D gene is possibly TRBD1 (6 bases). Germline V CDR1 and CDR2: SNHLY, FYNNEI. The V end lost 6 bases, the J end lost 7 bases, and 10 bases lay between the germline ends. The CDR3 length is 11 residues.

The chain uses TRBV6-5 and TRBJ1-4, with TRBD1 identical over 8 bases. Unmatched junction bases numbered 8, after V lost 6 bases and J lost 5 bases. Germline-derived CDR1 and CDR2 are MNHEY and SVGAGI. The CDR3 sequence is 15 residues long. CDR3 residues: CASRPTGGVNEKLFF. CDR3 nucleotide sequence: TGTGCCAGCAGGCCCACAGGGGGTGTGAATGAAAAACTGTTTTTT.

CDR3 in amino acids: CASSVRDRGYEQYF. The CDR3 DNA reads TGCGCCAGCAGTGTGCGGGACAGGGGTTACGAGCAGTACTTC. V and J are TRBV4-1 and TRBJ2-7, with 10 bases matching TRBD1. The germline V gene encodes CDR1 MGHRA and CDR2 YSYEKL. This CDR3 has 14 residues. J gave up 4 bases and V 6 bases, and 6 bases lay outside the gene matches.

The chain employs TRBV20-1 and TRBJ2-1; 8 bases align to TRBD2. The germline CDR1 and CDR2 sequences are DFQATT and SNEGSKA (reference sequence). Unmatched junction bases numbered 5, after V lost 7 bases and J lost 9 bases. This CDR3 spans 11 amino acids. CDR3 residues: CSVAGGGEQFF. CDR3 coding DNA: TGCAGTGTTGCGGGGGGCGGTGAGCAGTTCTTC.

The chain uses TRBV7-6 and TRBJ2-7; TRBD2 might be the D (5 bases). From germline, CDR1 is SGHVS and CDR2 FNYEAQ. The V and J ends lost 5 bases and 7 bases respectively, with 18 bases between them. The CDR3 consists of 14 residues. CDR3 region: CASSPRPSRGEQYF. The CDR3 coding sequence is TGTGCCAGCAGCCCTCGGCCCTCCAGAGGGGAGCAGTACTTC.

V is TRBV7-9 and J is TRBJ2-5; no clear D gene. Trimming took off 2 bases at V and 1 base at J, with 8 bases between the two ends. CDR3 size: 14 residues. Germline V lookup: CDR1 SEHNR, CDR2 FQNEAQ (reference sequence). The CDR3 is CASSLTLVQETQYF. In nucleotides, the CDR3 is TGTGCCAGCAGCTTAACCCTGGTCCAAGAGACCCAGTACTTC.

This clone was recorded only once. The rearrangement uses TRBV30 and TRBJ2-7; 7 bases are a match to TRBD1. V lost 5 bases and J lost 3; bases outside the gene matches: 1. This CDR3 region has 11 residues. Germline CDR1 GTSNPN, CDR2 SVGIG (reference sequence). CDR3 coding DNA: TGTGCCTGGGGGACAGTCTACGAGCAGTACTTC. The encoded protein is CAWGTVYEQYF.

V is TRBV5-6 and J is TRBJ1-2; D is undetermined. In germline, CDR1 is SGHDT, CDR2 YYEEEE. The germline V and J ends were trimmed by 1 base and 4 bases, with 8 bases remaining between them. The CDR3 loop spans 13 amino acids. The CDR3 DNA sequence: TGTGCCAGCAGCTTGCGGGCGGCCTATGGCTACACCTTC. Translating it yields CASSLRAAYGYTF.

The chain employs TRBV10-1 and TRBJ2-7, with 7 bases matching TRBD1. The CDR3 has 15 residues. Per the germline V gene, CDR1 is WNHNN and CDR2 is SYGVQD (reference sequence). After removal of 5 bases from V and 3 bases from J, the junction contained 10 bases not matched to a gene. The CDR3 sequence is CASSSLRDSYYEQYF. The CDR3 DNA follows: TGCGCCAGCAGTAGTCTCCGGGACAGTTACTACGAGCAGTACTTC.

V is TRBV28 and J is TRBJ2-2; a possible D gene is TRBD1 (6 bases). The germline gives CDR1 MDHEN, CDR2 SYDVKM. The CDR3 has 15 residues. The V end was cut by 4 bases, the J end by 0 bases, with 9 bases between. The CDR3 here is CASSSQGPNTGELFF. CDR3 bases: TGTGCCAGCAGTTCTCAGGGGCCGAACACCGGGGAGCTGTTTTTT.

J is TRBJ2-1 and V is TRBV19; 8 bases fit TRBD2. Germline CDR1 is LNHDA and CDR2 is SQIVND (reference sequence). V shed 10 bases and J 4 bases; nucleotides not matched to a gene: 6. This CDR3 contains 13 residues. The CDR3 reads CATVPSGYNEQFF. The CDR3 DNA follows: TGTGCCACCGTCCCTAGCGGGTACAATGAGCAGTTCTTC.